This is a list of T cell receptor beta chains from one sample in a study of PD-1 blockade in mismatch repair-deficient tumors. Produced via immunoSEQ multiplex PCR; TCRdb's table is partial and in-frame only. The data show tens of thousands of clones, roughly 80% seen once. The sample in question was peripheral blood, obtained 44 weeks after starting pembrolizumab. The receptors were gathered from an adult with mismatch repair-deficient cancer. Both conserved end residues are part of each CDR3. Each record gives: D gene, V gene, J gene, clone size, CDR3 DNA, CDR3 protein. A D gene is named only where the DNA matches it firmly. The size field is filled for only some rows; it gives once, few, many or a size class.

d_gene: .
v_gene: TRBV7-7
j_gene: TRBJ2-3
abundance: few
CDR3nt: TGTGCTAGCAGCTTCGGACAGGAGGGGGATACGCAGTATTTT
CDR3aa: CASSFGQEGDTQYF

d_gene: .
v_gene: TRBV4-1
j_gene: TRBJ1-1
abundance: few
CDR3nt: TGCGCCAGCAGCCAATTCGGCGAAGCTTTCTTT
CDR3aa: CASSQFGEAFF

d_gene: .
v_gene: TRBV19
j_gene: TRBJ2-1
abundance: once
CDR3nt: TGTGCCAGCACCCGGGGGCGTGAGCAGTTCTTC
CDR3aa: CASTRGREQFF

d_gene: TRBD1
v_gene: TRBV5-6
j_gene: TRBJ2-3
abundance: .
CDR3nt: TGTGCCAGCGGTTTTAGGGACAGGGTTTTGGATACGCAGTATTTT
CDR3aa: CASGFRDRVLDTQYF

d_gene: .
v_gene: TRBV28
j_gene: TRBJ2-3
abundance: .
CDR3nt: TGTGCCATCGCATCGGATGGGACTAGCACAGATACGCAGTATTTT
CDR3aa: CAIASDGTSTDTQYF

d_gene: .
v_gene: TRBV4-1
j_gene: TRBJ2-1
abundance: .
CDR3nt: TGCGCCAGCAGCCAACAGTCCGTCACTAGTCTTATCAATGAGCAGTTCTTC
CDR3aa: CASSQQSVTSLINEQFF

d_gene: .
v_gene: TRBV11-2
j_gene: TRBJ2-6
abundance: .
CDR3nt: TGTGCCAGCGGAAGATACGGGAACTCCGTCTCTGGGGCCAACGTCCTGACTTTC
CDR3aa: CASGRYGNSVSGANVLTF

d_gene: TRBD2
v_gene: TRBV10-3
j_gene: TRBJ2-7
abundance: .
CDR3nt: TGTGCCATCAGTTCTAGCGGTAGCTCCTACGAGCAGTACTTC
CDR3aa: CAISSSGSSYEQYF

d_gene: .
v_gene: TRBV27
j_gene: TRBJ2-1
abundance: .
CDR3nt: TGTGCCAGCAGTCTCTATCCGGGAACGAGTGAGCAGTTCTTC
CDR3aa: CASSLYPGTSEQFF

d_gene: .
v_gene: TRBV6-5
j_gene: TRBJ1-5
abundance: .
CDR3nt: TGTGCCAGCAGTTACTCGAAATCGGGGTGGCCCCAGCATTTT
CDR3aa: CASSYSKSGWPQHF

d_gene: .
v_gene: TRBV6-4
j_gene: TRBJ1-1
abundance: .
CDR3nt: TGTGCCAGCAAAAGGGACATAATGAACACTGAAGCTTTCTTT
CDR3aa: CASKRDIMNTEAFF

d_gene: TRBD1
v_gene: TRBV19
j_gene: TRBJ2-1
abundance: once
CDR3nt: TGTGCCAGTAGTATAGCTGGGGGGACAGGGGTTCGCAATGAGCAGTTCTTC
CDR3aa: CASSIAGGTGVRNEQFF

d_gene: .
v_gene: TRBV27
j_gene: TRBJ2-5
abundance: .
CDR3nt: TGTGCCAGCAGTTTAAACTTTCTGTACCAAGAGACCCAGTACTTC
CDR3aa: CASSLNFLYQETQYF

d_gene: .
v_gene: TRBV13
j_gene: TRBJ2-7
abundance: .
CDR3nt: TGTGCCAGCAGCCAGGGGGGGGCCACCTACGAGCAGTACTTC
CDR3aa: CASSQGGATYEQYF

d_gene: .
v_gene: TRBV21-1
j_gene: TRBJ2-2
abundance: .
CDR3nt: TGTGCCAGCCGGCGCAGAGTCAACACCGGGGAGCTGTTTTTT
CDR3aa: CASRRRVNTGELFF

d_gene: .
v_gene: TRBV29-1
j_gene: TRBJ1-1
abundance: .
CDR3nt: TGCAGCGTGCGGCAGGGTCGGAACACTGAAGCTTTCTTT
CDR3aa: CSVRQGRNTEAFF